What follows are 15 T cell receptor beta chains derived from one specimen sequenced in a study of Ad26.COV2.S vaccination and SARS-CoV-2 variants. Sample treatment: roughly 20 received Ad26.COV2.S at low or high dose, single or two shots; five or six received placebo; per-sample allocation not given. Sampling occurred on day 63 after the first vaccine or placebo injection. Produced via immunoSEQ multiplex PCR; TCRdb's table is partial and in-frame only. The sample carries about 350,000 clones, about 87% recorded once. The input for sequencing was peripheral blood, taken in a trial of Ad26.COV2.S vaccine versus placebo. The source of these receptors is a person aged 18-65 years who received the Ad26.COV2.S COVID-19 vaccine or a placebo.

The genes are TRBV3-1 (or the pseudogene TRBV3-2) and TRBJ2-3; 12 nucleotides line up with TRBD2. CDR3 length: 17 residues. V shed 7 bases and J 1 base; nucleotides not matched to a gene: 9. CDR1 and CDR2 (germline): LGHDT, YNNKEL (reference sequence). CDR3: CASTPLAGGRGTDTQYF. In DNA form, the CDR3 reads TGTGCCAGCACCCCTCTAGCGGGAGGGAGGGGCACAGATACGCAGTATTTT.

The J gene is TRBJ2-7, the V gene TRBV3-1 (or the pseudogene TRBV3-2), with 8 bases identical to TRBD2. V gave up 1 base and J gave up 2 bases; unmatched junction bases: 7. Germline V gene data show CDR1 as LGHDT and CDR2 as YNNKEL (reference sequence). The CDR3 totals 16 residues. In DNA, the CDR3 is TGTGCCAGCAGCCAAGGAGCTAGCGGGTTAACCTACGAGCAGTACTTC. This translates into CASSQGASGLTYEQYF.

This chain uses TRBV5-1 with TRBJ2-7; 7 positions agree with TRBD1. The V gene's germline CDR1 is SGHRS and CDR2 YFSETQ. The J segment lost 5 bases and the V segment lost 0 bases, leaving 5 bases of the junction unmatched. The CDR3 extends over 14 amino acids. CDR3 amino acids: CASSLATGTHEQYF. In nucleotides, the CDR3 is TGCGCCAGCAGCTTGGCGACAGGGACCCACGAGCAGTACTTC.

As DNA, the CDR3 is TGCGCCAGCAGCCAAAATGCAGGGAACACTGAAGCTTTCTTT. It codes for CASSQNAGNTEAFF. This sequence joins TRBV4-1 and TRBJ1-1; D gene unclear. V dropped 2 bases and J dropped 1 base, with 8 bases sitting between them. Germline V lookup: CDR1 MGHRA, CDR2 YSYEKL. The length of the CDR3 is 14 residues.

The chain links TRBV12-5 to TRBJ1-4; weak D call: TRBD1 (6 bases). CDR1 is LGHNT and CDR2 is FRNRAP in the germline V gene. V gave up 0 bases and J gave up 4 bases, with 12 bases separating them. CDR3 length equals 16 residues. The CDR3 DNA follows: TGTGCTAGTGGTTTGGTAACAGGGCTGGTTAATGAAAAACTGTTTTTT. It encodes CASGLVTGLVNEKLFF.

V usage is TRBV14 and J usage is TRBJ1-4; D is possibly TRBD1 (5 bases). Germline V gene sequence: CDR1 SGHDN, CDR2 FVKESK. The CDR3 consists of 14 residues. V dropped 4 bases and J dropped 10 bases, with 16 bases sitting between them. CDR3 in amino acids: CASSPAGLMTKLFF. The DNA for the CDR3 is TGTGCCAGCAGCCCAGCAGGGCTAATGACAAAACTGTTTTTT.

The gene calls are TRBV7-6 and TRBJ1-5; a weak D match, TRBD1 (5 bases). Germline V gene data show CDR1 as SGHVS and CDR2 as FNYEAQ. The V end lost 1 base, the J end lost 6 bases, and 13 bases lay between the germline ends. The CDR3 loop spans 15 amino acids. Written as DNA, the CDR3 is TGTGCCAGCAGCTTAGATGTGGGGGGGGGTCAGCCCCAGCATTTT. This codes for CASSLDVGGGQPQHF.

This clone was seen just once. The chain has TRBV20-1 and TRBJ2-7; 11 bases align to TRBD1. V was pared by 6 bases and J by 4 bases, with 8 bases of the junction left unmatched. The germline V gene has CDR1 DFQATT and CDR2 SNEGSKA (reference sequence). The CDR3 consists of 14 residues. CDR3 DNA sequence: TGCAGTGCCAGTCCGGGACAGGGGGAATACGAGCAGTACTTC. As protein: CSASPGQGEYEQYF.

The DNA for the CDR3 is TGTGCCAGCTCCCGGGACAGGCGGAATCAGCCCCAGCATTTT. Protein sequence: CASSRDRRNQPQHF. This chain joins TRBV18 and TRBJ1-5, with 8 bases lining up with TRBD1. The germline CDR1 and CDR2 sequences are KGHSH and LQKENI. CDR3 length: 14 residues. Trimming removed 6 bases from V and 4 bases from J; junction bases left unmatched: 5.

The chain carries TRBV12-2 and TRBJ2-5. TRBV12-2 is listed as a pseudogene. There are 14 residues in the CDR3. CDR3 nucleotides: TGTGCAAGTCGCTTAGAGGGACGGCGGGAGACCCAGTACTTC. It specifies CASRLEGRRETQYF.

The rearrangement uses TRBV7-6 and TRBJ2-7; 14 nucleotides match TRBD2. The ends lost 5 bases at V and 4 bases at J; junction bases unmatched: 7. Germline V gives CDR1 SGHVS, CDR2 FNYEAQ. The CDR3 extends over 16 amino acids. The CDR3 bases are TGTGCCAGCAGCGGCGGGACTAGCGGGAGTCGGTACGAGCAGTACTTC. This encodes CASSGGTSGSRYEQYF.

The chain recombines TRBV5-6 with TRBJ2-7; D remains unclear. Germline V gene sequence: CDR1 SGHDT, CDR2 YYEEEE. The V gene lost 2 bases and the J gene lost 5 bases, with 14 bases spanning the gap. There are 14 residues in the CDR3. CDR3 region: CASSLKRVVDEQYF. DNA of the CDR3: TGTGCCAGCAGCTTAAAAAGAGTGGTCGACGAGCAGTACTTC.

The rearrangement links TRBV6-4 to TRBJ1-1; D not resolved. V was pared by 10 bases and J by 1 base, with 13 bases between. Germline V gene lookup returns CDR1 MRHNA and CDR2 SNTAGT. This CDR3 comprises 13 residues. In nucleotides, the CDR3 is TGTGCCACCAGGAAGACGGAGAACACTGAAGCTTTCTTT. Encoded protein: CATRKTENTEAFF.

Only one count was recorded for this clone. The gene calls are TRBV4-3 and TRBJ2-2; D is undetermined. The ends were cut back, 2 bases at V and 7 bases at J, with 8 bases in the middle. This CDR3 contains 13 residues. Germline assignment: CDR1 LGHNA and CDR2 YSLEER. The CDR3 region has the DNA TGCGCCAGCAGCCAAAGACACGGCGGGGAGCTGTTTTTT. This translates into CASSQRHGGELFF.

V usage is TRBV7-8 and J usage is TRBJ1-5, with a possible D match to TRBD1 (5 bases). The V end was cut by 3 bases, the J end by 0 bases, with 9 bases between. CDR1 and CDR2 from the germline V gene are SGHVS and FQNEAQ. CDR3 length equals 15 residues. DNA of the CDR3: TGTGCCAGCAGCTTGGGGACTAATAGCAATCAGCCCCAGCATTTT. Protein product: CASSLGTNSNQPQHF.